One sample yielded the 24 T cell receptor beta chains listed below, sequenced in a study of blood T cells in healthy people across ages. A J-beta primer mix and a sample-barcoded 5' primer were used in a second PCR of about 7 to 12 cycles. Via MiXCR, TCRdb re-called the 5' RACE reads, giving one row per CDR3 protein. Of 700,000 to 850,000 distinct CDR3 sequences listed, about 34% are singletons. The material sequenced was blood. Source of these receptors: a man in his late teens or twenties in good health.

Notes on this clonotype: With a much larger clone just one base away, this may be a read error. CDR3 protein: CASSHSGAYNEQFF. CDR3 nucleotides: TGTGCCAGCAGTCATAGCGGGGCCTACAATGAGCAGTTCTTC. The V gene is TRBV27, the J gene TRBJ2-1; 8 nucleotides agree with TRBD2. Germline V lookup: CDR1 MNHEY, CDR2 SMNVEV (reference sequence). J lost 2 bases, V lost 5 bases, and 2 bases had no gene match. The CDR3 is 14 amino acids.

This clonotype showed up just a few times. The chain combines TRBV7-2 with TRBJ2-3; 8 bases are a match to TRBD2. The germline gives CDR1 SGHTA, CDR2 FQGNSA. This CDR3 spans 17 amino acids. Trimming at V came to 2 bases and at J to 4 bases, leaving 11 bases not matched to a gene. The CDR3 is CASSLRRGGIGSDTQYF. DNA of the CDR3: TGTGCCAGCAGCTTAAGACGGGGGGGCATAGGTTCAGATACGCAGTATTTT.

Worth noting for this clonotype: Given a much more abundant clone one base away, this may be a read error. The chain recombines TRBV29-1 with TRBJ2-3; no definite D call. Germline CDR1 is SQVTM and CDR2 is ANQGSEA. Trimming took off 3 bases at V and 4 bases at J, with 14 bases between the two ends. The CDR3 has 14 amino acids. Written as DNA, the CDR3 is TGCAGCGTTGATCTAGAGATGGGGTCAGATACGCAGTATTTT. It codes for CSVDLEMGSDTQYF.

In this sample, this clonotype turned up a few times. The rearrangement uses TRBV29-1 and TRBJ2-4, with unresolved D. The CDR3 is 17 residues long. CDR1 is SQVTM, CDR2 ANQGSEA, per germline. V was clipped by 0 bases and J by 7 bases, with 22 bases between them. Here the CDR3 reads CSVEDGAPFKPGNIQYF. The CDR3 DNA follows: TGCAGCGTTGAAGATGGCGCCCCTTTTAAGCCTGGGAACATTCAGTACTTC.

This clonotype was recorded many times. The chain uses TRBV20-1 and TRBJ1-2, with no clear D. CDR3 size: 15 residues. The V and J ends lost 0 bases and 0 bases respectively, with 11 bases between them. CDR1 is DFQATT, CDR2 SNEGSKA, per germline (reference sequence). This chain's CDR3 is CSARDPAVTNYGYTF. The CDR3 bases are TGCAGTGCTAGAGATCCCGCAGTCACTAACTATGGCTACACCTTC.

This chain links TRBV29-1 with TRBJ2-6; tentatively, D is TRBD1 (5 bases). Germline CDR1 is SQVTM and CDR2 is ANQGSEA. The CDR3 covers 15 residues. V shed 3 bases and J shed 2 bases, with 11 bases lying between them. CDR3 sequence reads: CSVEKAGTGANVLTF. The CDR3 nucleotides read TGCAGCGTTGAGAAGGCAGGGACTGGGGCCAACGTCCTGACTTTC.

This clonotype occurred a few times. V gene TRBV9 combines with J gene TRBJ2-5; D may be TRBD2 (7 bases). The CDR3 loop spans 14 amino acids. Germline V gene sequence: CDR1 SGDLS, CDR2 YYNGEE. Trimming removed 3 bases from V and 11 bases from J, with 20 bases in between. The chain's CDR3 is CASSAGGTYNEQYF. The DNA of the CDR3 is TGTGCCAGCAGCGCGGGGGGCACCTACAATGAGCAGTACTTC.

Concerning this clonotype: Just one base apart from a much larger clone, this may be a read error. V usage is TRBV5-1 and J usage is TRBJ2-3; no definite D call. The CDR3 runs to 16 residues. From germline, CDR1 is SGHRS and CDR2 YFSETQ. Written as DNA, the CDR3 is TGCGCCAGCACCCCGGAAGGCCCCACAACCACAGATACGCGGTATTTT. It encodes CASTPEGPTTTDTRYF.

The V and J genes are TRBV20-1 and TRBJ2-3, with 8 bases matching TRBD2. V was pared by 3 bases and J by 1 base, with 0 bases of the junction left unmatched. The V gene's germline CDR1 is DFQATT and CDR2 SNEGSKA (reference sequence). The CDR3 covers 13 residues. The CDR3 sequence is CSARTSGTDTQYF. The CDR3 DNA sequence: TGCAGTGCTAGGACTAGCGGCACAGATACGCAGTATTTT.

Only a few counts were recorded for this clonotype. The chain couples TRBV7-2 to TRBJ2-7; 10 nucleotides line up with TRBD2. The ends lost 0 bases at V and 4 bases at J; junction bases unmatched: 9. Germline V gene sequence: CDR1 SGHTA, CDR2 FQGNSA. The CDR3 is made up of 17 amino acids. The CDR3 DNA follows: TGTGCCAGCAGCTTAGCGTGGATAGCGGGGGGCCCATACGAGCAGTACTTC. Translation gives CASSLAWIAGGPYEQYF.

CDR3 nucleotide sequence: TGTGCCAGCAGTTACTCGGGCAGGGACCAAGAGACCCAGTACTTC. Amino acid sequence: CASSYSGRDQETQYF. The V gene is TRBV6-2 or TRBV6-3, the J gene TRBJ2-5; D possibly corresponds to TRBD1 (5 bases). CDR1 is MNHEY, CDR2 SVGEGT, per germline. V was trimmed by 0 bases and J by 0 bases, leaving 8 bases between them. The CDR3 length is 15 residues.

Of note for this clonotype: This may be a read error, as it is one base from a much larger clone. This CDR3 reads CSASLAGLYNEQYF. DNA for the CDR3: TGCAGTGCTAGCTTGGCGGGGCTTTACAATGAGCAGTACTTC. V gene TRBV20-1 combines with J gene TRBJ2-5; D is possibly TRBD2 (6 bases). The germline gives CDR1 DFQATT, CDR2 SNEGSKA (reference sequence). The length of the CDR3 is 14 residues. Trimming removed 3 bases from V and 11 bases from J, with 22 bases in between.

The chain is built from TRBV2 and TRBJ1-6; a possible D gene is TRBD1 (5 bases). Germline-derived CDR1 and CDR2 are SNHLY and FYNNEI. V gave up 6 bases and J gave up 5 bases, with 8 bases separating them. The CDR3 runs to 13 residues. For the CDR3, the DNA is TGTGCCAGCAGGACAGATGATAATTCACCCCTCCACTTT. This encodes CASRTDDNSPLHF.

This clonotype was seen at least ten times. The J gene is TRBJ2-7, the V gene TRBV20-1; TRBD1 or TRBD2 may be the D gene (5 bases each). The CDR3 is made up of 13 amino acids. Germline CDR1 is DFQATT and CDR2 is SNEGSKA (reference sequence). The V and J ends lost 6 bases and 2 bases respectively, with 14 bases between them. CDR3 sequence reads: CSAPRDGTYEQYF. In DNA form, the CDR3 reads TGCAGTGCCCCCCGGGACGGAACCTACGAGCAGTACTTC.

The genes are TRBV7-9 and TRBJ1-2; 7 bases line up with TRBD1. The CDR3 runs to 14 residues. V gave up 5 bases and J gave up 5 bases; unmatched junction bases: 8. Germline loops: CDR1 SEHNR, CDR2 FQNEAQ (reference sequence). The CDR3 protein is CASSPGQSFYGYTF. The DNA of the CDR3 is TGTGCCAGCAGCCCGGGACAGAGTTTTTATGGCTACACCTTC.

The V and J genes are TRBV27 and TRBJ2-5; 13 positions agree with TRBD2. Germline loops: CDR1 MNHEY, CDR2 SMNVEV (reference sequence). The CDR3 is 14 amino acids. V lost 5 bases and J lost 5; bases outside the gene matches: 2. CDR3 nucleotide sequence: TGTGCCAGCAGTGGACTAGCGGGGGTTGAGACCCAGTACTTC. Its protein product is CASSGLAGVETQYF.

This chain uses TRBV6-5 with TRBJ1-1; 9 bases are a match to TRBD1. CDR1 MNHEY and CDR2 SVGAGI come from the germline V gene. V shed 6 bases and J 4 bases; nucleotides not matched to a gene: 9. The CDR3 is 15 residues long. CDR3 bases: TGTGCCAGCAGCCTAGCCGCGGGACAGGGCACTGAAGCTTTCTTT. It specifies CASSLAAGQGTEAFF.

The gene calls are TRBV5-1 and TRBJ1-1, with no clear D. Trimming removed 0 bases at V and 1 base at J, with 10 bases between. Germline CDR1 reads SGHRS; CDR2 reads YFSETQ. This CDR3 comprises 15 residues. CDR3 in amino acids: CASSLEARQNTEAFF. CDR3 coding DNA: TGCGCCAGCAGCTTGGAAGCTAGGCAGAACACTGAAGCTTTCTTT.

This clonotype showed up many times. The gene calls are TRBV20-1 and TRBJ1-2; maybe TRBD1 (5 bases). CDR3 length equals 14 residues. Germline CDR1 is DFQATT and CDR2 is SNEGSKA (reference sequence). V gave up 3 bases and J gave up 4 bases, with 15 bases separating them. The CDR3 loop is CSARRQGGRYGYTF. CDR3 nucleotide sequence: TGCAGTGCTAGGCGGCAGGGTGGGCGCTATGGCTACACCTTC.

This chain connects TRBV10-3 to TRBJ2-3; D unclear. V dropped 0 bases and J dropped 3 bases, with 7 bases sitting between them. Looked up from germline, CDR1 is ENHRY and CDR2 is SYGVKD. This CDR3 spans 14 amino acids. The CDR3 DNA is TGTGCCATCAGTGAGTCGGTGGAAACAGATACGCAGTATTTT. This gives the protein CAISESVETDTQYF.

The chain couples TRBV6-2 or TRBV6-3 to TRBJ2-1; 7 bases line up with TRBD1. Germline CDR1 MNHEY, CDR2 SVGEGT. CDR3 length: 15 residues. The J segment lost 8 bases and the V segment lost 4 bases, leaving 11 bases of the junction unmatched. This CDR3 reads CASSSLHRDRYEQFF. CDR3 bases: TGTGCCAGCAGTTCCCTACACCGGGACAGATATGAGCAGTTCTTC.

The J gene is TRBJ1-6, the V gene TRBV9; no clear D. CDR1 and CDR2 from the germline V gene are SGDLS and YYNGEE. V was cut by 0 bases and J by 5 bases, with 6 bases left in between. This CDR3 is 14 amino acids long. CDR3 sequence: CASSVDLDNSPLHF. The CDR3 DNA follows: TGTGCCAGCAGCGTAGACCTAGATAATTCACCCCTCCACTTT. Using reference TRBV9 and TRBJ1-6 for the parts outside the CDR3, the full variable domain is DSGVTQTPKHLITATGQRVTLRCSPRSGDLSVYWYQQSLDQGLQFLIQYYNGEERAKGNILERFSAQQFPDLHSELNLSSLELGDSALYFCASSVDLDNSPLHFGNGTRLTVT.

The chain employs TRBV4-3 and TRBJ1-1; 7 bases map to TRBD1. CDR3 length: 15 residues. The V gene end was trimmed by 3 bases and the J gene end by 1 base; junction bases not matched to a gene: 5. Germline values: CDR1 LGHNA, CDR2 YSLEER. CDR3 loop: CASSHTTGSNTEAFF. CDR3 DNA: TGCGCCAGCAGCCATACGACAGGGTCGAACACTGAAGCTTTCTTT.

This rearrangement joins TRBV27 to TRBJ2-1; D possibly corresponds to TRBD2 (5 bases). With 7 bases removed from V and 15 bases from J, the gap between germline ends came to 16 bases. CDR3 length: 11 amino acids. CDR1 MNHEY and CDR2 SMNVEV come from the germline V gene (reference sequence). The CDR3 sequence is CASTISGSLFF. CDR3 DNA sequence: TGTGCCAGCACTATAAGCGGTTCCCTGTTCTTC.